These 32 T cell receptor beta chains were sequenced from one sample in a study of CD8 T cells in Susac syndrome. Random hexamers were used to reverse transcribe roughly 0.45 to 1 ug of RNA. TCRdb analysed the immunoSEQ multiplex PCR reads with MiXCR anew, one entry per CDR3 protein. The table has approximately 68,000 distinct CDR3 sequences, 85% to 95% seen once. Material: CD8+ T cells from PBMCs. The receptors were gathered from a human donor with multiple sclerosis.

This chain links TRBV7-9 with TRBJ2-5; 7 positions agree with TRBD2. Germline V lookup: CDR1 SEHNR, CDR2 FQNEAQ (reference sequence). Trimming took 4 bases from V and 5 from J; bases not matched to a gene: 13. This CDR3 is 16 amino acids long. CDR3: CASSSPLAPQAETQYF. DNA for the CDR3: TGTGCCAGCAGCTCACCACTAGCGCCTCAAGCGGAGACCCAGTACTTC.

The rearrangement uses TRBV5-4 and TRBJ2-3; 7 positions match TRBD1. From germline, CDR1 is SGHNT and CDR2 YYREEE (reference sequence). Trimming at V came to 0 bases and at J to 5 bases, leaving 3 bases not matched to a gene. The CDR3 runs to 14 residues. The CDR3 sequence: CASSLVQGLDTQYF. DNA of the CDR3: TGTGCCAGCAGCTTGGTACAGGGGTTAGATACGCAGTATTTT.

The gene calls are TRBV4-1 and TRBJ2-7; D is unresolved. Germline loops: CDR1 MGHRA, CDR2 YSYEKL. The CDR3 has 13 amino acids. The V end was cut by 5 bases, the J end by 4 bases, with 12 bases between. The CDR3 nucleotides are TGCGCCAGCAGCTCAAGGGTTTTGTACGAGCAGTACTTC. Encoded protein: CASSSRVLYEQYF.

A single count supports this clonotype. V is TRBV12-5 and J is TRBJ2-5; D possibly corresponds to TRBD2 (6 bases). V was pared by 6 bases and J by 2 bases, with 13 bases between. The CDR3 runs to 14 residues. CDR1 is LGHNT and CDR2 is FRNRAP in the germline V gene. The CDR3 coding sequence is TGTGCTAGTGGCCCTAGTGGGGGGCAAGAGACCCAGTACTTC. Amino acid sequence: CASGPSGGQETQYF.

V and J are TRBV6-2 or TRBV6-3 and TRBJ1-1; D not certain. The CDR3 has 11 residues. CDR1 is MNHEY, CDR2 SVGEGT, per germline. V was cut by 0 bases and J by 8 bases, with 4 bases left in between. The CDR3 sequence: CASSYSREAFF. In DNA, the CDR3 is TGTGCCAGCAGTTACTCCCGAGAAGCTTTCTTT.

V is TRBV29-1 and J is TRBJ1-5; D remains ambiguous. The CDR3 sequence is 13 residues long. V lost 3 bases to trimming and J lost 4 bases, with 10 bases between them. CDR1 is SQVTM, CDR2 ANQGSEA, per germline. The CDR3 region has the DNA TGCAGCGTTGAGGTGGGCCCGAATCAGCCCCAGCATTTT. Translated, it gives CSVEVGPNQPQHF.

This rearrangement joins TRBV9 to TRBJ2-7, with D perhaps matching TRBD1 (5 bases). CDR3 length: 15 amino acids. Germline CDR1 SGDLS, CDR2 YYNGEE. Trimming pared 0 bases from V and 2 bases from J, leaving 12 bases between. The CDR3 reads CASSVGQGQPYEQYF. The CDR3 DNA reads TGTGCCAGCAGCGTAGGCCAGGGTCAACCCTACGAGCAGTACTTC. Drawing the rest from reference TRBV9 and TRBJ2-7, the complete variable domain is DSGVTQTPKHLITATGQRVTLRCSPRSGDLSVYWYQQSLDQGLQFLIQYYNGEERAKGNILERFSAQQFPDLHSELNLSSLELGDSALYFCASSVGQGQPYEQYFGPGTRLTVT.

The chain carries TRBV6-2 or TRBV6-3 and TRBJ2-7; 9 positions match TRBD2. J lost 1 base, V lost 2 bases, and 3 bases had no gene match. The germline CDR1 and CDR2 sequences are MNHEY and SVGEGT. The CDR3 covers 15 residues. CDR3 in amino acids: CASSYAGGPSYEQYF. CDR3 DNA: TGTGCCAGCAGTTACGCGGGAGGGCCTTCCTACGAGCAGTACTTC.

The rearrangement links TRBV15 to TRBJ2-7; D gene ambiguous. Germline CDR1 reads LNHNV; CDR2 reads YYDKDF (reference sequence). Trimming took 5 bases from V and 2 from J, leaving 10 bases between them. This CDR3 has 13 residues. The chain's CDR3 is CATSHGSTYEQYF. CDR3 bases: TGTGCCACCAGCCACGGGTCTACCTACGAGCAGTACTTC.

The genes are TRBV7-6 and TRBJ2-1; the D is unclear. CDR3 length: 12 residues. The V and J ends lost 5 bases and 8 bases respectively, with 10 bases between them. Germline assignment: CDR1 SGHVS and CDR2 FNYEAQ. The CDR3 DNA reads TGTGCCAGCAGCATAGGACCGGATGAGCAGTTCTTC. Residues: CASSIGPDEQFF.

This chain uses TRBV7-9 with TRBJ2-3; TRBD2 agrees at 8 bases. The germline gives CDR1 SEHNR, CDR2 FQNEAQ (reference sequence). The CDR3 totals 17 residues. Trimming took 3 bases from V and 3 from J; bases not matched to a gene: 11. In DNA form, the CDR3 reads TGTGCCAGCAGCTTCCCAAGGGTCAGCGGGGGAACAGATACGCAGTATTTT. Protein sequence: CASSFPRVSGGTDTQYF.

This chain links TRBV25-1 with TRBJ2-7, with 7 bases lining up with TRBD2. The CDR3 is 14 residues long. The V gene end was trimmed by 4 bases and the J gene end by 4 bases; junction bases not matched to a gene: 7. The germline gives CDR1 MGHDK, CDR2 SYGVNS. CDR3 coding DNA: TGTGCCAGCAGTGCAGCGGGACTACTGTACGAGCAGTACTTC. Its protein is CASSAAGLLYEQYF.

The chain joins TRBV9 to TRBJ1-1; D possibly corresponds to TRBD1 (5 bases). The CDR3 is 15 residues long. Germline loops: CDR1 SGDLS, CDR2 YYNGEE. V was clipped by 0 bases and J by 0 bases, with 9 bases between them. CDR3 in amino acids: CASSVDDSVNTEAFF. The CDR3 DNA reads TGTGCCAGCAGCGTAGACGACAGTGTGAACACTGAAGCTTTCTTT.

The chain carries TRBV18 and TRBJ1-5; no clear D. V dropped 0 bases and J dropped 4 bases, with 7 bases sitting between them. CDR3 size: 14 residues. The V gene's germline CDR1 is KGHSH and CDR2 LQKENI. The CDR3 nucleotides are TGTGCCAGCTCACCACCGGAAGGGAATCAGCCCCAGCATTTT. Translated: CASSPPEGNQPQHF.

This chain joins TRBV4-1 and TRBJ1-2, with a possible D match to TRBD1 (5 bases). This CDR3 contains 14 residues. Trimming removed 1 base at V and 7 bases at J, with 13 bases between. The germline V gene encodes CDR1 MGHRA and CDR2 YSYEKL. The CDR3: CASSQASQAGGYTF. CDR3 bases: TGCGCCAGCAGCCAAGCCTCACAGGCAGGTGGCTACACCTTC.

The chain joins TRBV6-1 to TRBJ2-7, with D unresolved. This CDR3 contains 11 residues. V was clipped by 4 bases and J by 3 bases, with 4 bases between them. Germline V CDR1 and CDR2: MNHNS, SASEGT. The chain's CDR3 is CASSVHYEQYF. Here the CDR3 DNA reads TGTGCCAGCAGTGTTCACTACGAGCAGTACTTC.

The chain uses TRBV4-2 and TRBJ1-6; the match to TRBD1 covers 8 bases. The CDR3 runs 17 residues. From germline, CDR1 is LGHNA and CDR2 YNFKEQ. The V segment lost 0 bases and the J segment 4 bases; nucleotides outside the gene matches: 5. CDR3 sequence reads: CASSQDAGGFYNSPLHF. The DNA for the CDR3 is TGTGCCAGCAGCCAAGATGCAGGGGGCTTTTATAATTCACCCCTCCACTTT.

The rearrangement uses TRBV27 and TRBJ1-1; D ambiguous. CDR3 size: 14 residues. Germline V CDR1 and CDR2: MNHEY, SMNVEV (reference sequence). V gave up 4 bases and J gave up 1 base, with 10 bases separating them. The CDR3 DNA is TGTGCCAGCAGTTCGCTAGGCAGGAACACTGAAGCTTTCTTT. Protein sequence: CASSSLGRNTEAFF.

V is TRBV27 and J is TRBJ1-2; the D is unclear. This CDR3 comprises 13 residues. Germline CDR1 is MNHEY and CDR2 is SMNVEV (reference sequence). The V and J ends lost 4 bases and 3 bases respectively, with 9 bases between them. For the CDR3, the DNA is TGTGCCAGCAGTTCAGCAGGAGACTATGGCTACACCTTC. Amino acids: CASSSAGDYGYTF.

The chain recombines TRBV29-1 with TRBJ2-1; 7 bases agree with TRBD2. With V trimmed by 7 bases and J by 3 bases, 6 bases remained unmatched. This CDR3 region has 13 residues. Germline values: CDR1 SQVTM, CDR2 ANQGSEA. The DNA of the CDR3 is TGCAGCGCCCCGGCTAGCGGCTACAATGAGCAGTTCTTC. It translates to CSAPASGYNEQFF.

The genes are TRBV4-1 and TRBJ2-1; TRBD1 matches 7 bases. CDR1 MGHRA and CDR2 YSYEKL come from the germline V gene. The CDR3 spans 14 residues. Trimming cost V 3 bases and J 7 bases; bases outside gene matches: 6. Written as DNA, the CDR3 is TGCGCCAGCAGCCACCCGGGGACAGCGAATGAGCAGTTCTTC. This gives the protein CASSHPGTANEQFF.

CDR3 bases: TGTGCCAGCAGCTCATTAGCGGGAGGGCCGGGGAATGAGCAGTTCTTC. Translated, it gives CASSSLAGGPGNEQFF. The rearrangement links TRBV7-2 to TRBJ2-1, with 11 nucleotides matching TRBD2. V shed 4 bases, J shed 7 bases, and the junction held 9 bases outside the gene matches. CDR1 is SGHTA and CDR2 is FQGNSA in the germline V gene. This CDR3 contains 16 residues. Looking up the rest from reference TRBV7-2 and TRBJ2-1 gives the full variable domain: GAGVSQSPSNKVTEKGKDVELRCDPISGHTALYWYRQSLGQGLEFLIYFQGNSAPDKSGLPSDRFSAERTGGSVSTLTIQRTQQEDSAVYLCASSSLAGGPGNEQFFGPGTRLTVL.

In its sample, this clonotype was seen once. The genes are TRBV4-2 and TRBJ2-7; D gene unclear. CDR3 size: 12 residues. Germline V lookup: CDR1 LGHNA, CDR2 YNFKEQ. The V gene lost 3 bases and the J gene lost 2 bases, with 5 bases spanning the gap. CDR3 coding DNA: TGTGCCAGCAGCCAGGAGACCTACGAGCAGTACTTC. Translated: CASSQETYEQYF.

The chain recombines TRBV9 with TRBJ2-7, with D possibly being TRBD2 (5 bases). V lost 0 bases to trimming and J lost 0 bases, with 10 bases between them. CDR3 length: 15 amino acids. Germline CDR1 SGDLS, CDR2 YYNGEE. The CDR3 DNA follows: TGTGCCAGCAGCGTAGGTAGCGATTACTCCTACGAGCAGTACTTC. Translated: CASSVGSDYSYEQYF.

J is TRBJ2-1 and V is TRBV6-2 or TRBV6-3; TRBD2 aligns across 8 bases. The germline V gene encodes CDR1 MNHEY and CDR2 SVGEGT. Trimming cost V 2 bases and J 4 bases; bases outside gene matches: 4. The CDR3 has 15 amino acids. For the CDR3, the DNA is TGTGCCAGCAGTTACCTTAGCGGGGAATACAATGAGCAGTTCTTC. Translating gives CASSYLSGEYNEQFF.

The chain combines TRBV7-9 with TRBJ1-5; the match to TRBD1 covers 9 bases. Per germline, CDR1 SEHNR and CDR2 FQNEAQ (reference sequence). V dropped 2 bases and J dropped 6; count of bases not matched to a gene: 8. There are 16 residues in the CDR3. The CDR3 DNA is TGTGCCAGCAGCTTAACTGGACAGGGGATCAGTCAGCCCCAGCATTTT. It is translated as CASSLTGQGISQPQHF.

The gene calls are TRBV7-2 and TRBJ1-2, with no clear D. The CDR3 contains 12 residues. Trimming pared 5 bases from V and 7 bases from J, leaving 11 bases between. Germline lookup yields CDR1 SGHTA and CDR2 FQGNSA. CDR3 sequence reads: CASSLPGSGYTF. The CDR3 region has the DNA TGTGCCAGCAGCCTCCCGGGGAGTGGCTACACCTTC. The full variable domain, its missing parts supplied by reference TRBV7-2 and TRBJ1-2, is GAGVSQSPSNKVTEKGKDVELRCDPISGHTALYWYRQSLGQGLEFLIYFQGNSAPDKSGLPSDRFSAERTGGSVSTLTIQRTQQEDSAVYLCASSLPGSGYTFGSGTRLTVV.

The V call is TRBV27, the J call TRBJ2-7, with TRBD2 as a possible D gene (6 bases). CDR1 and CDR2 from the germline V gene are MNHEY and SMNVEV (reference sequence). The CDR3 is made up of 14 amino acids. Trimming left V 0 bases short and J 4 bases short, with 10 bases between. The CDR3 protein is CASSLSLGGYEQYF. The CDR3 DNA reads as TGTGCCAGCAGTTTATCTCTCGGGGGATACGAGCAGTACTTC.

The rearrangement joins TRBV30 to TRBJ2-1, with 7 bases matching TRBD2. Germline V gene sequence: CDR1 GTSNPN, CDR2 SVGIG (reference sequence). The CDR3 length is 14 residues. J lost 9 bases, V lost 5 bases, and 13 bases had no gene match. The DNA of the CDR3 is TGTGCCTGGTGGGCCTCGGGGGGAGGGCTTGAGCAGTTCTTC. It specifies CAWWASGGGLEQFF.

The V and J genes are TRBV6-2 or TRBV6-3 and TRBJ2-7; D remains unclear. The CDR3 contains 16 residues. The V gene's germline CDR1 is MNHEY and CDR2 SVGEGT. V lost 2 bases and J lost 3, with 17 bases in between. The CDR3 nucleotides read TGTGCCAGCAGTTACGGCAAGTTTGCGGAACGCTACGAGCAGTACTTC. Amino acid sequence: CASSYGKFAERYEQYF.

The rearrangement joins TRBV12-3 or TRBV12-4 to TRBJ2-4; D possibly matches TRBD1 or TRBD2 (5 bases each). Trimming took 2 bases from V and 9 from J, leaving 17 bases between them. The CDR3 is 15 residues long. In DNA, the CDR3 is TGTGCCAGCAGTTTAAGCGGCAGGGAAATGGTCATTCAGTACTTC. It yields the protein CASSLSGREMVIQYF.

This clonotype has a handful of counts. The genes are TRBV5-4 and TRBJ1-1; D is ambiguous. CDR3 length equals 14 residues. CDR1 and CDR2 from the germline V gene are SGHNT and YYREEE (reference sequence). V was shortened by 0 bases and J by 1 base, with 7 bases between the two germline ends. DNA of the CDR3: TGTGCCAGCAGCTTGGAGGATAGGAACACTGAAGCTTTCTTT. This sequence encodes CASSLEDRNTEAFF.